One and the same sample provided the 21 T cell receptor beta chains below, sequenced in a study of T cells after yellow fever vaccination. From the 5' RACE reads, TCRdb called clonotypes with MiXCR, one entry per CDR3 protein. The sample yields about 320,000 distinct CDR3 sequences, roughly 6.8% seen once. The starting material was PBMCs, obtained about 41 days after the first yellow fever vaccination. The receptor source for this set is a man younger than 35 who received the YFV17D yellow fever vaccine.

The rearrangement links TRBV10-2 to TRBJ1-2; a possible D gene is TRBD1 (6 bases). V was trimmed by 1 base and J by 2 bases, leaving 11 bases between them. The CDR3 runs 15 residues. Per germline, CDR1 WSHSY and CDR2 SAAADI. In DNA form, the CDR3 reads TGCGCCAGCAGTGAGTTTGACAGGCCGAACTATGGCTACACCTTC. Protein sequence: CASSEFDRPNYGYTF.

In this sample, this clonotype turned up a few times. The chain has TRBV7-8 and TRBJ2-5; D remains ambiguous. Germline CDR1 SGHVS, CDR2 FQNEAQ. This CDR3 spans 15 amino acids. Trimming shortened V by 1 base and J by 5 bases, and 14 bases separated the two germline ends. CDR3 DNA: TGTGCCAGCAGCTTAGGTGGAGACCCGAGGGAGACCCAGTACTTC. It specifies CASSLGGDPRETQYF.

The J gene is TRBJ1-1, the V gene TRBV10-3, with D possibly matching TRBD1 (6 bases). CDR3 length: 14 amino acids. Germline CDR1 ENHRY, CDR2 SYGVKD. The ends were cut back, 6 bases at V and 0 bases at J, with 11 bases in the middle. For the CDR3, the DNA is TGTGCCATCAGCGCGACAGGATTGAACACTGAAGCTTTCTTT. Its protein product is CAISATGLNTEAFF.

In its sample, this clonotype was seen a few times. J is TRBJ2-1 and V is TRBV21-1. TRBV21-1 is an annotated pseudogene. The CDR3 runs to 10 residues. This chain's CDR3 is CASSNPEQFF. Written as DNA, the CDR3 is TGTGCCAGCAGCAATCCAGAGCAGTTCTTC.

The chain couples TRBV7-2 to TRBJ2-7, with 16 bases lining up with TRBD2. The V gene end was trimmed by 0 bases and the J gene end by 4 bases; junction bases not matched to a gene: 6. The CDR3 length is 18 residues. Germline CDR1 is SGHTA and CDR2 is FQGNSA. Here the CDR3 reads CASSLASGTSGGAYEQYF. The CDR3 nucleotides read TGTGCCAGCAGCTTAGCGTCCGGGACTAGCGGGGGGGCTTACGAGCAGTACTTC.

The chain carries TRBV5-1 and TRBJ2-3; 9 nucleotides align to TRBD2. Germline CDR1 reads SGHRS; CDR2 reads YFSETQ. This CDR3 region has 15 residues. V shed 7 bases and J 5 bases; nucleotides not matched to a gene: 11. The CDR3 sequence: CASGRASGVGDTQYF. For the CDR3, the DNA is TGCGCCAGCGGCAGGGCTAGCGGGGTCGGAGATACGCAGTATTTT.

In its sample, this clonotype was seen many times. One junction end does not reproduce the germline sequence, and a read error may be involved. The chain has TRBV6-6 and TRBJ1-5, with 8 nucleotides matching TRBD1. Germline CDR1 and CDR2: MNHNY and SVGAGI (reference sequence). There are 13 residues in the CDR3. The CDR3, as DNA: TGTGCCAGCAGCCAACAGGGGGGCCAGCCGCAGCATTTT. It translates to CASSQQGGQPQHF.

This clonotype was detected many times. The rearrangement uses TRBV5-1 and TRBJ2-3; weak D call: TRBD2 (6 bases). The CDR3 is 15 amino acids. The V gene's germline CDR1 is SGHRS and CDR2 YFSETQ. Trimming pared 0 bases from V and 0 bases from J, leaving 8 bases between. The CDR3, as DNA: TGCGCCAGCAGCTTGGGTCTAGCGAGCACAGATACGCAGTATTTT. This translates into CASSLGLASTDTQYF. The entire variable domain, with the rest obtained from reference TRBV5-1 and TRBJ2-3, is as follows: KAGVTQTPRYLIKTRGQQVTLSCSPISGHRSVSWYQQTPGQGLQFLFEYFSETQRNKGNFPGRFSGRQFSNSRSEMNVSTLELGDSALYLCASSLGLASTDTQYFGPGTRLTVL.

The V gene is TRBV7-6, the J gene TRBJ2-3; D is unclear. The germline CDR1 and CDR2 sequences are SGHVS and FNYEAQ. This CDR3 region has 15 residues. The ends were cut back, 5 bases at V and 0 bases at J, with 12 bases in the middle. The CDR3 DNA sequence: TGTGCCAGCAGCCCGATGGTTAGGAGCACAGATACGCAGTATTTT. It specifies CASSPMVRSTDTQYF.

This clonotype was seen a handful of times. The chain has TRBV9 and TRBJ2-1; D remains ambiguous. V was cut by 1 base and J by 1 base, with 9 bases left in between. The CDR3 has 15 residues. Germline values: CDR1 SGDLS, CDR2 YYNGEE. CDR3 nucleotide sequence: TGTGCCAGCAGCGTAAATGGTCAATCCTACAATGAGCAGTTCTTC. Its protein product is CASSVNGQSYNEQFF.

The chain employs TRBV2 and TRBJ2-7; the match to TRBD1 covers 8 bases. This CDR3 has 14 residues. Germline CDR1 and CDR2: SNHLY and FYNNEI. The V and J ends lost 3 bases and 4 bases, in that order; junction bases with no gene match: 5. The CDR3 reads CASSETGDQYEQYF. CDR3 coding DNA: TGTGCCAGCAGTGAGACAGGGGATCAATACGAGCAGTACTTC.

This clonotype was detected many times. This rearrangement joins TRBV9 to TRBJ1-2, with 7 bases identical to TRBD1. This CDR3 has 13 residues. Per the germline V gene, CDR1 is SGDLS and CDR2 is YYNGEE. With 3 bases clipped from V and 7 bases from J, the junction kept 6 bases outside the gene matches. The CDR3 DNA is TGTGCCAGCAGCGCTACAGGGGAGGTTGGCTACACCTTC. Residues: CASSATGEVGYTF.

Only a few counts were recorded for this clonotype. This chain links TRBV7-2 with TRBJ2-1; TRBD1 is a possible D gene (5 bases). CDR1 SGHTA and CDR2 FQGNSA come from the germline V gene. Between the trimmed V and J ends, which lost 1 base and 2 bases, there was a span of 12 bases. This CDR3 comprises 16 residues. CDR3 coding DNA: TGTGCCAGCAGCTTAGTAGGGGCAGCTACCTACAATGAGCAGTTCTTC. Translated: CASSLVGAATYNEQFF.

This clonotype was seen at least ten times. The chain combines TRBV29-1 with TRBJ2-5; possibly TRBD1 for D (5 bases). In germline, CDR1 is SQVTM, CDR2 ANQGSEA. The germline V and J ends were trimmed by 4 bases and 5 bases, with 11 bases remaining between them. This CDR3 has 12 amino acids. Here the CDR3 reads CSVVETVETQYF. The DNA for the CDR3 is TGCAGCGTTGTAGAGACAGTCGAGACCCAGTACTTC.

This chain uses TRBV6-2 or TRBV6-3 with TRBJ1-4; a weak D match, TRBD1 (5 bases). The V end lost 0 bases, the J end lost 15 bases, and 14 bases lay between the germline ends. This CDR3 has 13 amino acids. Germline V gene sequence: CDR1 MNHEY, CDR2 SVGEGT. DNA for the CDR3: TGTGCCAGCAGTTACTCCGGGGACCTCGAGGTGTTTTTT. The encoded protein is CASSYSGDLEVFF.

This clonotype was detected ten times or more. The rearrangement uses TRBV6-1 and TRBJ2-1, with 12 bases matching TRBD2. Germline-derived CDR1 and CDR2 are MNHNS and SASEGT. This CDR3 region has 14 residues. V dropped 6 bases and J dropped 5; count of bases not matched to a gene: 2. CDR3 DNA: TGTGCCAGCAGCCGACTAGCGGGGGACAATGAGCAGTTCTTC. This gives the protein CASSRLAGDNEQFF.

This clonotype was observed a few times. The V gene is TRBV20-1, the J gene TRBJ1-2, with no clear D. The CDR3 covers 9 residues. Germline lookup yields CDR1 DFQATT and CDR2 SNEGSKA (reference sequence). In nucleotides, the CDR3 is TGCAGGGTGGGCTATGGCTACACCTTC. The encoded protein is CRVGYGYTF.

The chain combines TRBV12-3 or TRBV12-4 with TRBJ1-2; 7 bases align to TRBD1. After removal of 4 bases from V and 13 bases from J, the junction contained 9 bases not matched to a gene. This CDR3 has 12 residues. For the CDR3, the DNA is TGTGCCAGCAGTTACGACGTACAGGGGAGCACCTTC. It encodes CASSYDVQGSTF.

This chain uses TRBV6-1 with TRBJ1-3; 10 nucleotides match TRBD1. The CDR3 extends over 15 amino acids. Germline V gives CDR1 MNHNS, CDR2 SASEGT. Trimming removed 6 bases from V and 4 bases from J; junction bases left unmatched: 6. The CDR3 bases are TGTGCCAGCAGAAGCGGACAGGGGGTAGGAAACACCATATATTTT. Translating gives CASRSGQGVGNTIYF.

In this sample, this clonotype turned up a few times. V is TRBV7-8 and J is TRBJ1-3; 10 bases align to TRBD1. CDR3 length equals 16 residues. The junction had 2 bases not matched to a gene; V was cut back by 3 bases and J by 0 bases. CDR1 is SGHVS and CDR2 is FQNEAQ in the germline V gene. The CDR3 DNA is TGTGCCAGCAGCTTGGGACAGGGGAACTCTGGAAACACCATATATTTT. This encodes CASSLGQGNSGNTIYF. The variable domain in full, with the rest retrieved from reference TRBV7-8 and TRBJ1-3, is GAGVSQSPRYKVAKRGQDVALRCDPISGHVSLFWYQQALGQGPEFLTYFQNEAQLDKSGLPSDRFFAERPEGSVSTLKIQRTQQEDSAVYLCASSLGQGNSGNTIYFGEGSWLTVV.

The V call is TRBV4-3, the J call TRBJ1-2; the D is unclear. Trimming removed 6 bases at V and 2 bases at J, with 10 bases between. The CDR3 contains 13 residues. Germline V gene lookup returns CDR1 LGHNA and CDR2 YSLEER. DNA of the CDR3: TGCGCCAGCAGAGGGCGGAGCAACTATGGCTACACCTTC. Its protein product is CASRGRSNYGYTF.